The 30 T cell receptor beta chains below come from one sample, sequenced in a study of monozygotic twins with cystic fibrosis. Here immunoSEQ multiplex PCR was the method, and the copy in TCRdb shows in-frame clones only, minus some. The sample includes some 31,000 clones, 70% to 90% of them seen just once. Sequenced sample: blood. The receptor set was obtained from a girl aged 2-10 years with cystic fibrosis.

This CDR3 is CAISEYRAYEQYF. The DNA for the CDR3 is TGTGCCATCAGTGAGTATAGAGCCTACGAGCAGTACTTC. J is TRBJ2-7 and V is TRBV10-3; D uncertain. V dropped 1 base and J dropped 2 bases, with 6 bases sitting between them. The CDR3 is 13 amino acids. The germline gives CDR1 ENHRY, CDR2 SYGVKD.

This rearrangement joins TRBV2 to TRBJ2-5; possibly TRBD1 for D (6 bases). V lost 7 bases and J 0 bases, leaving 12 bases between the germline ends. Germline values: CDR1 SNHLY, CDR2 FYNNEI. The CDR3 sequence is 14 residues long. Here the CDR3 reads CASIGQSYQETQYF. The CDR3 DNA reads TGTGCCAGCATTGGACAGAGCTACCAAGAGACCCAGTACTTC. Full variable domain (remainder filled in from reference TRBV2 and TRBJ2-5): EPEVTQTPSHQVTQMGQEVILRCVPISNHLYFYWYRQILGQKVEFLVSFYNNEISEKSEIFDDQFSVERPDGSNFTLKIRSTKLEDSAMYFCASIGQSYQETQYFGPGTRLLVL.

The rearrangement joins TRBV2 to TRBJ1-1, with D uncertain. CDR1 SNHLY and CDR2 FYNNEI come from the germline V gene. V was shortened by 4 bases and J by 1 base, with 7 bases between the two germline ends. The CDR3 covers 13 residues. The CDR3: CASSGQQNTEAFF. The DNA of the CDR3 is TGTGCCAGCAGTGGGCAGCAGAACACTGAAGCTTTCTTT.

This clone was recorded a few times. The V call is TRBV6-1, the J call TRBJ1-2; 9 bases line up with TRBD1. The CDR3 is 13 residues long. Losses at the gene ends were 5 bases for V and 7 bases for J; bases not matched to a gene: 5. CDR1 is MNHNS and CDR2 is SASEGT in the germline V gene. CDR3 protein: CASSRTGGGGYTF. Written as DNA, the CDR3 is TGTGCCAGCAGTAGAACAGGGGGCGGTGGCTACACCTTC.

The V and J genes are TRBV27 and TRBJ1-5, with D maybe TRBD1 (5 bases). Trimming left V 6 bases short and J 4 bases short, with 10 bases between. Germline loops: CDR1 MNHEY, CDR2 SMNVEV (reference sequence). This CDR3 spans 13 amino acids. CDR3 sequence reads: CASRPGTNQPQHF. CDR3 sequence (DNA): TGTGCCAGCAGACCCGGGACGAATCAGCCCCAGCATTTT.

The chain combines TRBV28 with TRBJ2-5, with D possibly matching TRBD2 (5 bases). CDR3 size: 13 residues. Trimming pared 3 bases from V and 2 bases from J, leaving 7 bases between. Germline assignment: CDR1 MDHEN and CDR2 SYDVKM. The CDR3 loop reads CASSLSGQETQYF. The CDR3 DNA reads as TGTGCCAGCAGTTTGAGCGGACAAGAGACCCAGTACTTC.

The rearrangement uses TRBV7-9 and TRBJ1-2; D ambiguous. V dropped 1 base and J dropped 4 bases, with 10 bases sitting between them. This CDR3 has 14 residues. Germline CDR1 SEHNR, CDR2 FQNEAQ (reference sequence). The CDR3 bases are TGTGCCAGCAGCTTAGTTGGGGAAACCTATGGCTACACCTTC. Translated: CASSLVGETYGYTF.

This chain joins TRBV4-2 and TRBJ1-2; D remains unclear. V was shortened by 1 base and J by 1 base, with 10 bases between the two germline ends. Germline CDR1 and CDR2: LGHNA and YNFKEQ. The CDR3 spans 15 residues. The CDR3 DNA follows: TGTGCCAGCAGCCAAGTGGAGGGCGGTAACTATGGCTACACCTTC. Its protein is CASSQVEGGNYGYTF.

The chain uses TRBV6-6 and TRBJ1-3; weak D call: TRBD1 (5 bases). The germline V and J ends were trimmed by 2 bases and 3 bases, with 8 bases remaining between them. This CDR3 is built from 14 residues. Germline V gives CDR1 MNHNY, CDR2 SVGAGI (reference sequence). CDR3 region: CASSYRQGGNTIYF. The DNA of the CDR3 is TGTGCCAGCAGTTACCGGCAGGGTGGAAACACCATATATTTT.

The rearrangement links TRBV6-6 to TRBJ2-1; 13 bases agree with TRBD2. Per the germline V gene, CDR1 is MNHNY and CDR2 is SVGAGI (reference sequence). The CDR3 loop spans 16 amino acids. Trimming took 6 bases from V and 13 from J; bases not matched to a gene: 15. The CDR3 is CASSLVQTSGGTIQFF. CDR3 in DNA: TGTGCCAGCAGCCTCGTGCAGACTAGCGGGGGGACGATACAGTTCTTC.

The V gene is TRBV5-6, the J gene TRBJ2-7, with 7 bases fitting TRBD1. The CDR3 consists of 13 residues. V was pared by 8 bases and J by 2 bases, with 7 bases of the junction left unmatched. From germline, CDR1 is SGHDT and CDR2 YYEEEE. CDR3 sequence: CASGTDRTYEQYF. CDR3 in DNA: TGTGCCAGTGGGACAGACCGCACCTACGAGCAGTACTTC. The variable domain in full, with the rest retrieved from reference TRBV5-6 and TRBJ2-7, is DAGVTQSPTHLIKTRGQQVTLRCSPKSGHDTVSWYQQALGQGPQFIFQYYEEEERQRGNFPDRFSGHQFPNYSSELNVNALLLGDSALYLCASGTDRTYEQYFGPGTRLTVT.

The chain combines TRBV9 with TRBJ2-1; D ambiguous. V was shortened by 1 base and J by 8 bases, with 4 bases between the two germline ends. The CDR3 has 11 amino acids. CDR1 and CDR2 (germline): SGDLS, YYNGEE. In DNA form, the CDR3 reads TGTGCCAGCAGCGTAAGCCATGAGCAGTTCTTC. Translated, it gives CASSVSHEQFF.

The chain uses TRBV6-6 and TRBJ2-7, with D perhaps being TRBD1 or TRBD2 (5 bases each). The V gene lost 5 bases and the J gene lost 2 bases, with 13 bases spanning the gap. The germline V gene encodes CDR1 MNHNY and CDR2 SVGAGI (reference sequence). The length of the CDR3 is 14 residues. CDR3 amino acids: CASSGTDATYEQYF. The CDR3, as DNA: TGTGCCAGCAGTGGGACGGATGCTACCTACGAGCAGTACTTC.

The J gene is TRBJ1-2, the V gene TRBV6-6, with TRBD1 matching 10 bases. J lost 8 bases, V lost 6 bases, and 12 bases had no gene match. The CDR3 totals 15 residues. From germline, CDR1 is MNHNY and CDR2 SVGAGI (reference sequence). This chain's CDR3 is CASSRGTGALEGYTF. Here the CDR3 DNA reads TGTGCCAGCAGCCGAGGGACAGGGGCGCTAGAAGGCTACACCTTC.

The J gene is TRBJ2-3, the V gene TRBV19; tentatively, D is TRBD1 or TRBD2 (5 bases each). CDR3 length: 16 residues. Trimming took off 5 bases at V and 2 bases at J, with 17 bases between the two ends. The germline CDR1 and CDR2 sequences are LNHDA and SQIVND (reference sequence). The CDR3 here is CASSLPRGWDTDTQYF. The CDR3 nucleotides read TGTGCCAGTAGTCTCCCGAGGGGATGGGACACAGATACGCAGTATTTT. Full variable domain (missing parts from reference TRBV19 and TRBJ2-3): DGGITQSPKYLFRKEGQNVTLSCEQNLNHDAMYWYRQDPGQGLRLIYYSQIVNDFQKGDIAEGYSVSREKKESFPLTVTSAQKNPTAFYLCASSLPRGWDTDTQYFGPGTRLTVL.

The rearrangement uses TRBV19 and TRBJ2-3, with D perhaps assigned TRBD1 or TRBD2 (5 bases each). Trimming cost V 3 bases and J 3 bases, with 13 bases left between them. This CDR3 comprises 15 residues. Looked up from germline, CDR1 is LNHDA and CDR2 is SQIVND (reference sequence). The DNA for the CDR3 is TGTGCCAGTAGTATTAGAGGGGAACGGACAGATACGCAGTATTTT. Translation: CASSIRGERTDTQYF.

The V gene is TRBV4-1, the J gene TRBJ1-5, with a possible D match to TRBD1 (5 bases). The germline V and J ends were trimmed by 1 base and 0 bases, with 13 bases remaining between them. Germline V gene data show CDR1 as MGHRA and CDR2 as YSYEKL. The CDR3 runs to 17 residues. CDR3 region: CASSQAVGLLSNQPQHF. The CDR3 DNA follows: TGCGCCAGCAGCCAAGCCGTGGGACTCCTTAGCAATCAGCCCCAGCATTTT.

J is TRBJ2-7 and V is TRBV6-4; D possibly uses TRBD1 or TRBD2 (7 bases each). The V end was cut by 2 bases, the J end by 3 bases, with 26 bases between. The CDR3 totals 19 residues. The germline V gene has CDR1 MRHNA and CDR2 SNTAGT. Written as DNA, the CDR3 is TGTGCCAGCAGTGACCGAGGAAAACGACGACAGGGAGGGTGCTACGAGCAGTACTTC. Amino acid sequence: CASSDRGKRRQGGCYEQYF.

The V gene is TRBV9, the J gene TRBJ2-1; D remains unclear. CDR3 length equals 15 residues. Trimming stripped 3 bases from V and 8 bases from J, with 18 bases between. The germline V gene encodes CDR1 SGDLS and CDR2 YYNGEE. CDR3: CASSGRSARIDEQFF. The CDR3 DNA reads as TGTGCCAGCAGCGGTCGGAGCGCCCGAATCGATGAGCAGTTCTTC.

This sequence joins TRBV4-2 and TRBJ2-2; 9 nucleotides line up with TRBD2. This CDR3 region has 15 residues. V shed 3 bases, J shed 8 bases, and the junction held 7 bases outside the gene matches. Germline CDR1 and CDR2: LGHNA and YNFKEQ. The CDR3 loop is CASSQAAGGKGELFF. CDR3 bases: TGTGCCAGCAGCCAGGCGGCGGGAGGGAAGGGGGAGCTGTTTTTT.

V usage is TRBV5-1 and J usage is TRBJ1-3; D may be TRBD1 (5 bases). The germline CDR1 and CDR2 sequences are SGHRS and YFSETQ. Trimming stripped 4 bases from V and 3 bases from J, with 5 bases between. The CDR3 is 12 residues long. This CDR3 reads CASSDSGNTIYF. For the CDR3, the DNA is TGCGCCAGCAGCGACAGTGGAAACACCATATATTTT.

Only a few counts were recorded for this clone. The genes are TRBV5-1 and TRBJ1-3, with TRBD1 matching over 7 bases. V gave up 4 bases and J gave up 0 bases; unmatched junction bases: 7. This CDR3 is built from 16 residues. Germline loops: CDR1 SGHRS, CDR2 YFSETQ. The CDR3 DNA is TGCGCCAGCAGCCGCGGGACAGCCTCCTCTGGAAACACCATATATTTT. Translating gives CASSRGTASSGNTIYF.

The J gene is TRBJ2-7, the V gene TRBV4-1, with 10 nucleotides matching TRBD2. The V gene's germline CDR1 is MGHRA and CDR2 YSYEKL. This CDR3 comprises 16 residues. With V trimmed by 0 bases and J by 4 bases, 6 bases remained unmatched. CDR3 residues: CASSQDNLAGAYEQYF. The CDR3 coding sequence is TGCGCCAGCAGCCAAGATAATCTAGCGGGAGCATACGAGCAGTACTTC.

The chain recombines TRBV5-4 with TRBJ2-7; TRBD1 matches 7 bases. Trimming at V came to 0 bases and at J to 1 base, leaving 4 bases not matched to a gene. The CDR3 sequence is 15 residues long. CDR1 and CDR2 from the germline V gene are SGHNT and YYREEE (reference sequence). CDR3 sequence: CASSLAMGQSYEQYF. CDR3 nucleotides: TGTGCCAGCAGCTTGGCCATGGGACAGTCCTACGAGCAGTACTTC.

This clone was picked up one time. The V call is TRBV19, the J call TRBJ1-3; 9 bases map to TRBD1. Germline V gene data show CDR1 as LNHDA and CDR2 as SQIVND (reference sequence). The CDR3 runs 18 residues. V was pared by 3 bases and J by 4 bases, with 13 bases of the junction left unmatched. The DNA for the CDR3 is TGTGCCAGTAGTATGGGACCGGGACAGGGAATTCGAGGAAACACCATATATTTT. Translation: CASSMGPGQGIRGNTIYF.

The DNA for the CDR3 is TGTGCCAGCAGCCAATTCATACGGGGGGATGGATACAATGAGCAGTTCTTC. This encodes CASSQFIRGDGYNEQFF. The gene calls are TRBV4-2 and TRBJ2-1; 7 bases match TRBD2. V lost 2 bases to trimming and J lost 4 bases; unmatched junction nucleotides: 11. Per germline, CDR1 LGHNA and CDR2 YNFKEQ. This CDR3 is built from 17 residues.

This clone was observed a handful of times. The chain uses TRBV28 and TRBJ2-7; 8 bases match TRBD1. Germline V gene sequence: CDR1 MDHEN, CDR2 SYDVKM. This CDR3 has 14 residues. The junction had 6 bases not matched to a gene; V was cut back by 2 bases and J by 6 bases. The CDR3 DNA is TGTGCCAGCAGTTTAGGACAGGGATCCGTCGAGCAGTACTTC. This encodes CASSLGQGSVEQYF.

This sequence joins TRBV18 and TRBJ1-5; 11 bases align to TRBD1. CDR1 and CDR2 from the germline V gene are KGHSH and LQKENI. The CDR3 runs 16 residues. Trimming removed 4 bases from V and 1 base from J; junction bases left unmatched: 3. The CDR3 DNA is TGTGCCAGCTCACGAGGGGACAGGGGGAGCAATCAGCCCCAGCATTTT. Encoded protein: CASSRGDRGSNQPQHF.

This clone was seen a few times. This chain uses TRBV11-2 with TRBJ1-5, with D perhaps matching TRBD1 (5 bases). V was shortened by 1 base and J by 1 base, with 20 bases between the two germline ends. Germline V gene sequence: CDR1 SGHAT, CDR2 FQNNGV. The CDR3 contains 19 residues. The CDR3 DNA is TGTGCCAGCAGCTTAGGGGCCGTTGGGTTGGGGCGGAGCAATCAGCCCCAGCATTTT. Its translation is CASSLGAVGLGRSNQPQHF.

This chain joins TRBV12-5 and TRBJ2-7; D perhaps matches TRBD2 (5 bases). The CDR3 is 17 amino acids. Germline CDR1 is LGHNT and CDR2 is FRNRAP. V lost 0 bases and J 7 bases, leaving 22 bases between the germline ends. The CDR3 DNA is TGTGCTAGTGGTTTGGTACAATTCCGGGATCTTGTGGGGGAGCAGTACTTC. It is translated as CASGLVQFRDLVGEQYF.